This T cell receptor (beta chain) was observed in a study of CD8+ T cells in alopecia areata. The germline V gene has CDR1 WSHSY and CDR2 SAAADI. The V and J ends lost 8 bases and 4 bases, in that order; junction bases with no gene match: 0. The CDR3 is made up of 13 amino acids. This clone came up a few times. Documented treatment: oral pan-JAK inhibitor, 5-10 mg twice daily. RNA was isolated and reverse transcribed to cDNA, the sequencing template. Clones were sequenced by immunoSEQ multiplex PCR, and TCRdb holds only the in-frame ones, with some missing. This sample yields 130,000 to 150,000 clones, of which approximately 85% are seen a single time; 20% to 30% belongs to the top ten.

Sequenced material: CD8+ T cells sorted from blood, taken at week 4, from a patient treated with tofacitinib. The V call is TRBV10-2, the J call TRBJ2-1; 12 positions match TRBD2. This sequence was found in a human donor with alopecia areata. The CDR3 nucleotides read TGCGCCAGCGGACTAGCGGGGTACAATGAGCAGTTCTTC. Translated, it gives CASGLAGYNEQFF.